This T cell receptor (beta chain) was identified during a study of shared clonotypes between healthy human individuals. The method was immunoSEQ multiplex PCR; TCRdb's version includes in-frame clones alone and lacks a portion of them. The data contain roughly 86,000 clones, over 60% of them singletons. The V gene lost 0 bases and the J gene lost 7 bases, with 19 bases spanning the gap. Germline V gives CDR1 SGHNT, CDR2 YYREEE (reference sequence). This CDR3 region has 16 residues. The chain couples TRBV5-4 to TRBJ1-2; weak D call: TRBD1 (5 bases). The source material was memory CD8+ T cells sorted from blood. Subset specified: CD45RO+ cells pooled with CCR7-negative TemRA cells. This sequence was found in a young man in good health. The CDR3 DNA reads TGTGCCAGCAGCTTGGCCCGGGCGATCGCGGGGGGTGGCTACACCTTC. Its protein product is CASSLARAIAGGGYTF.